The sample holds one count of the clone carrying this T cell receptor beta chain. Each CDR3 protein is one row after TCRdb ran MiXCR on the RT-PCR reads. The data show about 700,000 distinct CDR3 sequences, around 14% seen once. Germline loops: CDR1 MDHEN, CDR2 SYDVKM. The CDR3 consists of 14 residues. V dropped 8 bases and J dropped 2 bases, with 16 bases sitting between them. Sequenced: memory CD4+ T cells from blood. The TCR originated in a female donor in good health, serving as a healthy control. The rearrangement links TRBV28 to TRBJ2-7; D possibly corresponds to TRBD2 (5 bases). The CDR3 is CASSEDRTPYEQYF. The CDR3 nucleotides are TGTGCCAGCTCGGAGGACCGGACCCCCTACGAGCAGTACTTC.